This T cell receptor beta chain came from a study of T cell responses to AZD1222 COVID-19 vaccine. Study-wide results and caveats: With dominance at 160-218 and 743-854, vaccine-associated CD4 TCRs spanned spike. Reports say nearly half of spike-specific TCRs go after unmutated variant regions. Donors were largely white British and mainly female; clonal diversity was possibly underestimated.

Details on this clone: Its antigen remains unidentified.

The V end was cut by 6 bases, the J end by 6 bases, with 23 bases between. Germline lookup yields CDR1 KGHSH and CDR2 LQKENI. The CDR3 has 17 residues. Repertoires were generated with immunoSEQ multiplex PCR, while TCRdb's copy carries only in-frame clones and drops some. The table includes about 120,000 clones, around 90% detected once. Sequences were derived from peripheral blood, sampled on day 0 of MenACWY control vaccination. The rearrangement links TRBV18 to TRBJ2-2; a possible D gene is TRBD1 (5 bases). This clonotype was obtained from an adult in good health. CDR3 coding DNA: TGTGCCAGCTCCGTGGACAACCCATGGGGTTTGGCCGGGGAGCTGTTTTTT. Translation gives CASSVDNPWGLAGELFF.